The rows below give T cell receptor beta chains drawn from one sample of a study of T cells in Graves' hyperthyroidism and ophthalmopathy. TCRdb reprocessed the multiplex PCR reads with MiXCR, giving one entry per CDR3 protein. The repertoire holds roughly 580,000 distinct CDR3 sequences, around 13% seen once, with less than 6% in the top ten. Source material: blood. Receptors originate from a woman aged 25 to 39 with Graves' hyperthyroidism that later progressed to Graves' ophthalmopathy. CDR3s include the opening cysteine and the closing phenylalanine or tryptophan. The order of the fields is V gene, J gene, CDR3 protein.

v_call: TRBV14; j_call: TRBJ1-4; cdr3_aa: CASSHFDREFEKLFF
v_call: TRBV2; j_call: TRBJ1-2; cdr3_aa: CASQPGGTTNYGYTF
v_call: TRBV11-2; j_call: TRBJ1-1; cdr3_aa: CASSLSGGGTEAFF
v_call: TRBV30; j_call: TRBJ1-5; cdr3_aa: CAWSVTAGSQPQHF
v_call: TRBV20-1; j_call: TRBJ2-7; cdr3_aa: CSVTGTSSYEQYF
v_call: TRBV20-1; j_call: TRBJ2-2; cdr3_aa: CSARGQERTSATGELFF
v_call: TRBV3-1; j_call: TRBJ1-1; cdr3_aa: CASSQDRGNTEAFF
v_call: TRBV7-9; j_call: TRBJ2-3; cdr3_aa: CASSEGTRGVGDTQYF
v_call: TRBV19; j_call: TRBJ1-2; cdr3_aa: CASIDKHHYGYTF
v_call: TRBV11-2; j_call: TRBJ2-1; cdr3_aa: CASSLSLAGGNEQFF
v_call: TRBV6-1; j_call: TRBJ1-1; cdr3_aa: CASIEIGLKLQAFF
v_call: TRBV28; j_call: TRBJ1-5; cdr3_aa: CASSFGDNGNQPQHF
v_call: TRBV5-1; j_call: TRBJ2-7; cdr3_aa: CASTGTGEQYF
v_call: TRBV12-3/TRBV12-4; j_call: TRBJ2-7; cdr3_aa: CASSLRGLAGRGEQYF
v_call: TRBV12-3/TRBV12-4; j_call: TRBJ1-6; cdr3_aa: CASSLAGAGQGYSPLHF
v_call: TRBV5-1; j_call: TRBJ2-2; cdr3_aa: CASSLDGRATGELFF
v_call: TRBV19; j_call: TRBJ1-1; cdr3_aa: CASSPESETVLTLNTEAFF
v_call: TRBV27; j_call: TRBJ1-6; cdr3_aa: CASSLETGRSPLHF
v_call: TRBV7-9; j_call: TRBJ2-1; cdr3_aa: CASSSLAVLNEQFF
v_call: TRBV12-3/TRBV12-4; j_call: TRBJ2-7; cdr3_aa: CASSLSGDAYEQYF
v_call: TRBV7-2; j_call: TRBJ1-4; cdr3_aa: CASSSQGGNEKLFF
v_call: TRBV29-1; j_call: TRBJ2-6; cdr3_aa: CSVGYSGANVLTF
v_call: TRBV7-2; j_call: TRBJ2-1; cdr3_aa: CASSLGSGGSYNEQFF
v_call: TRBV5-5; j_call: TRBJ1-6; cdr3_aa: CASSLAQDSSPLHF
v_call: TRBV14; j_call: TRBJ2-5; cdr3_aa: CASSRVAGSQETQYF
v_call: TRBV11-2; j_call: TRBJ1-4; cdr3_aa: CASRSGGGDEKLFF
v_call: TRBV10-3; j_call: TRBJ2-5; cdr3_aa: CATTGGGQETQYF
v_call: TRBV9; j_call: TRBJ2-7; cdr3_aa: CASSPSQIHYEQYF
v_call: TRBV15; j_call: TRBJ2-5; cdr3_aa: CATSRDRGQETQYF
v_call: TRBV12-3/TRBV12-4; j_call: TRBJ2-2; cdr3_aa: CASSLRRNTGELFF
v_call: TRBV10-3; j_call: TRBJ1-1; cdr3_aa: CAISTGTGNTEAFF
v_call: TRBV28; j_call: TRBJ2-1; cdr3_aa: CASSSTGLVGNEQFF
v_call: TRBV10-3; j_call: TRBJ2-7; cdr3_aa: CAISESTRESYEQYF
v_call: TRBV2; j_call: TRBJ2-2; cdr3_aa: CASRKRSGTGELFF
v_call: TRBV7-9; j_call: TRBJ1-4; cdr3_aa: CASSHYPGYEKLFF
v_call: TRBV2; j_call: TRBJ2-3; cdr3_aa: CASKRLAGTDTQYF
v_call: TRBV20-1; j_call: TRBJ2-1; cdr3_aa: CSAKDFEGLAGVNEQFF
v_call: TRBV12-3/TRBV12-4; j_call: TRBJ1-4; cdr3_aa: CASSFSGYNEKLFF
v_call: TRBV11-3; j_call: TRBJ2-7; cdr3_aa: CASSLEGAPGASYEQYF
v_call: TRBV20-1; j_call: TRBJ2-1; cdr3_aa: CSARDTRTSPLLNEQFF
v_call: TRBV20-1; j_call: TRBJ1-2; cdr3_aa: CSASSNTPGRQIFGYTF
v_call: TRBV7-2; j_call: TRBJ1-2; cdr3_aa: CASSFGDVGYTF
v_call: TRBV6-1; j_call: TRBJ1-2; cdr3_aa: CASSPQGYNYGYTF
v_call: TRBV5-1; j_call: TRBJ2-7; cdr3_aa: CASSLAGVRNEQYF
v_call: TRBV7-9; j_call: TRBJ2-5; cdr3_aa: CASSLPETGQETQYF
v_call: TRBV20-1; j_call: TRBJ1-5; cdr3_aa: CSARDPGLTNQPQHF
v_call: TRBV7-9; j_call: TRBJ2-7; cdr3_aa: CASSPINSGSLAPEYF
v_call: TRBV19; j_call: TRBJ1-5; cdr3_aa: CASSTQGTSNQPQHF